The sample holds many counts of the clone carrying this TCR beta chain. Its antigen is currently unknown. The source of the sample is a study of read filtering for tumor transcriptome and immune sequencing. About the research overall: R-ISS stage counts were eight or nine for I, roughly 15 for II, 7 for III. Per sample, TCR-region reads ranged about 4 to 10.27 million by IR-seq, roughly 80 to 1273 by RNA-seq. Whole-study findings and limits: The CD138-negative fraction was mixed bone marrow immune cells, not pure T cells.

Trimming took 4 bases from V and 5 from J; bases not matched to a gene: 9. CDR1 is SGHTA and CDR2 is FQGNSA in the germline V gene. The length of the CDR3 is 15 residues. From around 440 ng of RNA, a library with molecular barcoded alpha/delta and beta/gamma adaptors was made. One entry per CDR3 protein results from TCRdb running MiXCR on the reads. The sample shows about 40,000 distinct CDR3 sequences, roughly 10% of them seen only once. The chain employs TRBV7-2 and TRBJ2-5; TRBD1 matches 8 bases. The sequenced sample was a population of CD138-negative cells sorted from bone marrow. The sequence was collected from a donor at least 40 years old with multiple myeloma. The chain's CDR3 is CASSYGTGLGETQYF. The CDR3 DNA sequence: TGTGCCAGCAGCTATGGGACAGGTCTAGGGGAGACCCAGTACTTC.